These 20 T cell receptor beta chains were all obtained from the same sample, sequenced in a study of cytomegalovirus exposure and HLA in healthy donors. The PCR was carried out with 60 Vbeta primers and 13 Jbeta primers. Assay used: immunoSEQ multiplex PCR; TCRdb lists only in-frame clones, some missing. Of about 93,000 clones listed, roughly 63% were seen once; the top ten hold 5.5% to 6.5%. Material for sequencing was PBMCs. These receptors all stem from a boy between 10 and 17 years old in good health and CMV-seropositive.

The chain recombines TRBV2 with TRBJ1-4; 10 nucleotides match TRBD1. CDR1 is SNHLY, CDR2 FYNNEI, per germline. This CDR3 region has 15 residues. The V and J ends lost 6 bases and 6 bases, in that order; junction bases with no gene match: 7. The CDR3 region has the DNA TGTGCCAGCAGCCGGGACAGGGGAGGGGATGAAAAACTGTTTTTT. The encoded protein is CASSRDRGGDEKLFF.

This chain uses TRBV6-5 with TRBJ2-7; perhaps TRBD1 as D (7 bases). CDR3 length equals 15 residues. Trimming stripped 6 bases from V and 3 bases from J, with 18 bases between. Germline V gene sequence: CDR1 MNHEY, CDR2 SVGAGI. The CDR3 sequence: CASSRGGTVLYEQYF. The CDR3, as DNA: TGTGCCAGCAGCCGCGGAGGGACAGTCCTCTACGAGCAGTACTTC.

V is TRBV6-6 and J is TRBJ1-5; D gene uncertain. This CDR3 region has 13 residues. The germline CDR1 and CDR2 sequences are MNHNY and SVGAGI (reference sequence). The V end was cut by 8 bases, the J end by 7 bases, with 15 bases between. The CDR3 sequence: CASGLILRQPQHF. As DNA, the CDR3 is TGTGCCAGCGGACTAATTCTCAGACAGCCCCAGCATTTT.

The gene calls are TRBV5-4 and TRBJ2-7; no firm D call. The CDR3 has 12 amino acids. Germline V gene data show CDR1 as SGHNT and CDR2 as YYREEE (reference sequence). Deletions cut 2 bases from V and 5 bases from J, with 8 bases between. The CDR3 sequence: CASSLWLDEQYF. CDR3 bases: TGTGCCAGCAGCTTATGGCTCGACGAGCAGTACTTC.

CDR3 bases: TGTGCCTGGAGTAAGGGGACAGGGGGCATCGATGAGCAGTTCTTC. Residues: CAWSKGTGGIDEQFF. The chain joins TRBV30 to TRBJ2-1, with TRBD1 identical over 12 bases. Losses at the gene ends were 2 bases for V and 8 bases for J; bases not matched to a gene: 7. CDR1 is GTSNPN and CDR2 is SVGIG in the germline V gene (reference sequence). This CDR3 contains 15 residues. The full variable domain, in which reference TRBV30 and TRBJ2-1 provide the parts outside the CDR3, is SQTIHQWPATLVQPVGSPLSLECTVEGTSNPNLYWYRQAAGRGLQLLFYSVGIGQISSEVPQNLSASRPQDRQFILSSKKLLLSDSGFYLCAWSKGTGGIDEQFFGPGTRLTVL.

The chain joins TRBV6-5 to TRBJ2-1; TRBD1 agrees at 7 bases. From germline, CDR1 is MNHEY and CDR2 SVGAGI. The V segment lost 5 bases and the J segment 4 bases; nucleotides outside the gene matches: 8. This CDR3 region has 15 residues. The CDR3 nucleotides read TGTGCCAGCAGTAAACTAGGGGGCCGTTACAATGAGCAGTTCTTC. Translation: CASSKLGGRYNEQFF.

CDR3: CASSWADRNTEAFF. The CDR3 region has the DNA TGTGCCAGCAGCTGGGCGGACAGGAACACTGAAGCTTTCTTT. The V and J genes are TRBV5-4 and TRBJ1-1, with D possibly TRBD1 on 6 matching bases. CDR3 length: 14 residues. V lost 3 bases to trimming and J lost 1 base, with 10 bases between them. Looked up from germline, CDR1 is SGHNT and CDR2 is YYREEE (reference sequence).

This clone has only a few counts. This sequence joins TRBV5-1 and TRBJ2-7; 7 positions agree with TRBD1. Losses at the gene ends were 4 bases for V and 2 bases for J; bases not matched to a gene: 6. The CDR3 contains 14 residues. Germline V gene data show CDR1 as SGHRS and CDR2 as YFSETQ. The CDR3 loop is CASSLTGQAYEQYF. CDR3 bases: TGCGCCAGCAGCCTAACCGGACAGGCCTACGAGCAGTACTTC.

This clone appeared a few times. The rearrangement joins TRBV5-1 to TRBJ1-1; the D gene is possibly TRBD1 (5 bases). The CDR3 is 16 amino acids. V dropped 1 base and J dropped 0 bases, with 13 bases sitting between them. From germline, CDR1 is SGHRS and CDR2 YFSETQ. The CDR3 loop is CASSLRQTNMNTEAFF. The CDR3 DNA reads TGCGCCAGCAGCTTGAGACAGACCAATATGAACACTGAAGCTTTCTTT.

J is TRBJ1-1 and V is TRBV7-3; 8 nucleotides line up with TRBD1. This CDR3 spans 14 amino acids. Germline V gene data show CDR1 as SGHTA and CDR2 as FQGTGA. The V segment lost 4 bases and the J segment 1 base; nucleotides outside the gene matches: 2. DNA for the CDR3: TGTGCCAGCAGCTCCGGGACAGGGAACACTGAAGCTTTCTTT. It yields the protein CASSSGTGNTEAFF.

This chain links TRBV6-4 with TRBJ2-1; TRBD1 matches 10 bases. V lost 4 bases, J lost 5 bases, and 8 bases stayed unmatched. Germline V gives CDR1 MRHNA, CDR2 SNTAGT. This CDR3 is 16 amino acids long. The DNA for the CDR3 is TGTGCCAGCAGTGGAGACGGGACAGGGGACCACAATGAGCAGTTCTTC. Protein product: CASSGDGTGDHNEQFF.

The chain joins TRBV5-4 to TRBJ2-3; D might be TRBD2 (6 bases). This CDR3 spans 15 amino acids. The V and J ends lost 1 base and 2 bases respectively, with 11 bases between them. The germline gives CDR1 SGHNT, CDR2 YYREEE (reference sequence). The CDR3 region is CASSLSLANTDTQYF. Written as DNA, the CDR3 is TGTGCCAGCAGCTTGAGTCTAGCGAACACAGATACGCAGTATTTT.

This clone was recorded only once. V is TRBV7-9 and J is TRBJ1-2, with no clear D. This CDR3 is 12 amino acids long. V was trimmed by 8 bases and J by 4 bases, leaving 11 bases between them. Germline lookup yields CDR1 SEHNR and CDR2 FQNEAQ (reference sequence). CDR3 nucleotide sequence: TGTGCCAGCGGAGCGGCACGCTATGGCTACACCTTC. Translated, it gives CASGAARYGYTF.

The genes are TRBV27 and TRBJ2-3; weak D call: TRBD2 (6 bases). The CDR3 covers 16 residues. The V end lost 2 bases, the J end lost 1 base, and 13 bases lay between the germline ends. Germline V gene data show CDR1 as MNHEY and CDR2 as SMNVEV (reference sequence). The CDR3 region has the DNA TGTGCCAGCAGTTTAGGTTTGGGGGGTGGCACAGATACGCAGTATTTT. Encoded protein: CASSLGLGGGTDTQYF.

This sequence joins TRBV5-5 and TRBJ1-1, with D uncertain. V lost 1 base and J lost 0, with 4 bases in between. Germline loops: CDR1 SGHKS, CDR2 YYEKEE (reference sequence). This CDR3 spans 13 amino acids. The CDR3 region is CASSLWLNTEAFF. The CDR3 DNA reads TGTGCCAGCAGCTTGTGGCTGAACACTGAAGCTTTCTTT.

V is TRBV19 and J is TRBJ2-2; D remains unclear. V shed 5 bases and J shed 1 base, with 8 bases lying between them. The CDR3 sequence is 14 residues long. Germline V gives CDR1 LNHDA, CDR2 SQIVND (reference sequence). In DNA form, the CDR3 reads TGTGCCAGTAGTCTAAGGAGGAACACCGGGGAGCTGTTTTTT. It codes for CASSLRRNTGELFF.

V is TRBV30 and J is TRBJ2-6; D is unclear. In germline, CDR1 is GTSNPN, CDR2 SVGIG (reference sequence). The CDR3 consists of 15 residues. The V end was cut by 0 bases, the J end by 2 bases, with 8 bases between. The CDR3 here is CAWSVMRTGANVLTF. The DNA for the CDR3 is TGTGCCTGGAGTGTAATGAGGACTGGGGCCAACGTCCTGACTTTC.

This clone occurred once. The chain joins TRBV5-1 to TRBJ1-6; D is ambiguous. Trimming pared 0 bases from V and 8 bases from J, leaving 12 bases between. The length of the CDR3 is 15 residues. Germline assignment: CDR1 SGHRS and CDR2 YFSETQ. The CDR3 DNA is TGCGCCAGCAGCTTGGTCGCGAGAACTGATTCACCCCTCCACTTT. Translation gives CASSLVARTDSPLHF.

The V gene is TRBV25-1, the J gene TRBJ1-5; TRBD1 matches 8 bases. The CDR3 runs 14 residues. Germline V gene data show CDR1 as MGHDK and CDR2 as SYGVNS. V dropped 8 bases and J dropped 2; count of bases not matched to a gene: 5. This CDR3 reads CASSPTGGNQPQHF. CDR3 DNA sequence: TGTGCCAGCTCTCCGACAGGGGGCAATCAGCCCCAGCATTTT.

The CDR3 bases are TGTGCCAGCTCTGACAGGGTGGGTTGGGCTTTCTTT. Translation: CASSDRVGWAFF. V is TRBV10-3 and J is TRBJ1-1, with 7 bases aligning to TRBD1. The CDR3 has 12 residues. J lost 11 bases, V lost 10 bases, and 13 bases had no gene match. Germline CDR1 ENHRY, CDR2 SYGVKD.